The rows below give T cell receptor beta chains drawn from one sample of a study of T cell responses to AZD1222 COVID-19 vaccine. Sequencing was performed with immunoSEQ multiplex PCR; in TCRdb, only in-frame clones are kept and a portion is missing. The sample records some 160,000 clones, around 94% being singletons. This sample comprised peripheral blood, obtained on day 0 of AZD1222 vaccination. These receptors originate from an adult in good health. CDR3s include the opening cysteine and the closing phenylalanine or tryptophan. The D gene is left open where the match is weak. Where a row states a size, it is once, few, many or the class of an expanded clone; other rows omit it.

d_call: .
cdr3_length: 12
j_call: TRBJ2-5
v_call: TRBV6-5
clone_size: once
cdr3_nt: TGTGCCAGCAGGGCGGATCCTGGGACCCAGTACTTC
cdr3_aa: CASRADPGTQYF

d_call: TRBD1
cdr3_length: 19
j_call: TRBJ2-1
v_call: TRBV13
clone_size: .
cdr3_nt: TGTGCCAGCAGCTTAGGCCGCCGGTCGGGGACAGGGGCTAGGAATGAGCAGTTCTTC
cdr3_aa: CASSLGRRSGTGARNEQFF

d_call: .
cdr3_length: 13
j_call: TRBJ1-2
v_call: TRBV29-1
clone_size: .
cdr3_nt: TGCAGCGTTGTTTTGGAGGCCGGCTATGGCTACACCTTC
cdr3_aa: CSVVLEAGYGYTF

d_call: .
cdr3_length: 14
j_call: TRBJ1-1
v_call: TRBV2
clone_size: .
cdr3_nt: TGTGCCAGTACAGGGTCCCTCTGGGGAACTGAAGCTTTCTTT
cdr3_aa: CASTGSLWGTEAFF

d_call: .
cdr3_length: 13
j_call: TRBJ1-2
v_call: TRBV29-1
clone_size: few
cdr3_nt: TGCAGCGTTGAGGGCGCAGGGCGATATGGCTACACCTTC
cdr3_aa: CSVEGAGRYGYTF

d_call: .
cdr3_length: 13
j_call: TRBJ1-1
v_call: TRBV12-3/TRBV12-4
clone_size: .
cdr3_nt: TGTGCCAGCGAGGGGGGTTGGGGCACTGAAGCTTTCTTT
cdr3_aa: CASEGGWGTEAFF

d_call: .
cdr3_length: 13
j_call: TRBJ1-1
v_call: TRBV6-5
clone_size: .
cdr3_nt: TGTGCCAGCCCCGGACCGGTGAACACTGAAGCTTTCTTT
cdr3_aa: CASPGPVNTEAFF

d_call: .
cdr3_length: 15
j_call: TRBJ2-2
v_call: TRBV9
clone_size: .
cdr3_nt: TGTGCCAGCAGCGTAGACGTGGGTAAAGCCGGGGAGCTGTTTTTT
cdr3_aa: CASSVDVGKAGELFF

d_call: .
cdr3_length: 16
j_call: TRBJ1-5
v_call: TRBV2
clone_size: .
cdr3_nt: TGTGCCAGCGGAGGGACCACAAGAACGGTTAATCAGCCCCAGCATTTT
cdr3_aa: CASGGTTRTVNQPQHF

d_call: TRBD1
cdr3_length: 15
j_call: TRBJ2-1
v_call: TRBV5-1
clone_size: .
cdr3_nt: TGCGCCAGCAGCACCTGGACAGGGAACGGCGGTGAGCAGTTCTTC
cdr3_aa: CASSTWTGNGGEQFF

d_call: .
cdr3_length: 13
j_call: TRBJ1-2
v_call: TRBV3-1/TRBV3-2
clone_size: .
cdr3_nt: TGTGCCAGCAGCAAGGGGGTTAACTATGGCTACACCTTC
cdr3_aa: CASSKGVNYGYTF

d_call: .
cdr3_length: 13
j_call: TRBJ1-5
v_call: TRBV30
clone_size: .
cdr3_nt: TGTGCCTGGAGTCAAGGGGAAGGTCAGCCCCAGCATTTT
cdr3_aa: CAWSQGEGQPQHF

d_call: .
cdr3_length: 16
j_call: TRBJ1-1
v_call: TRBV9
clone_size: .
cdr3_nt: TGTGCCAGCAGCGCCTCACCAGGATTTATGAACACTGAAGCTTTCTTT
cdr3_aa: CASSASPGFMNTEAFF

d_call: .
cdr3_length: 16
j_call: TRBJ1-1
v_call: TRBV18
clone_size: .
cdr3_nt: TGTGCCAGCTCACAAAACGGTCAGACTTTGAACACTGAAGCTTTCTTT
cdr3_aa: CASSQNGQTLNTEAFF

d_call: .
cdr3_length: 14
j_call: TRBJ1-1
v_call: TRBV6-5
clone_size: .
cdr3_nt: TGTGCCAGCAGTTACTCTAGGGGGAACACTGAAGCTTTCTTT
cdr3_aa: CASSYSRGNTEAFF

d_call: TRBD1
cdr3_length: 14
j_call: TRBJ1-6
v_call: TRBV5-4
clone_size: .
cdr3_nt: TGTGCCAGCAGCTCCGGACAGGGAAATTCACCCCTCCACTTT
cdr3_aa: CASSSGQGNSPLHF

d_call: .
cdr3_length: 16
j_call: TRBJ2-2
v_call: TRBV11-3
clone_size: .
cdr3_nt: TGTGCCAGCAGTCCGAGGGCCGGGGCGTCCACCGGGGAGCTGTTTTTT
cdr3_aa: CASSPRAGASTGELFF

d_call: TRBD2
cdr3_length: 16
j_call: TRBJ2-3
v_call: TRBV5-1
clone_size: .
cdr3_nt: TGCGCCAGCAGCTTGCCGGGGGGAAGGGACACAGATACGCAGTATTTT
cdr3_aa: CASSLPGGRDTDTQYF

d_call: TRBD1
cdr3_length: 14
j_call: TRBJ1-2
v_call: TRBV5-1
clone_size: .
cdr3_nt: TGCGCCAGCAGCAGGGACAGCCCAAACTATGGCTACACCTTC
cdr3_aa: CASSRDSPNYGYTF

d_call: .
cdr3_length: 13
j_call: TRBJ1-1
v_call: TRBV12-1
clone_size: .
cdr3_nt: TGTGCCAGCAGCCTTTCTCGATACACTGAAGCTTTCTTT
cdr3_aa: CASSLSRYTEAFF

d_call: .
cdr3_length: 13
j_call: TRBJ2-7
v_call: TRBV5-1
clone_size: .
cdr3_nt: TGCGCCAGCAGCTTGCCGGACTCCTACGAGCAGTACTTC
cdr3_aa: CASSLPDSYEQYF

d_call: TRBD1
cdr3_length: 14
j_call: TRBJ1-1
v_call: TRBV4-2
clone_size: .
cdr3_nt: TGTGCCAGCAGCCAATGGACAGGTCCCACTGAAGCTTTCTTT
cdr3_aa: CASSQWTGPTEAFF

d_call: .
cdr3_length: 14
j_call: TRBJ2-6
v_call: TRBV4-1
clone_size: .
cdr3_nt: TGCGCCAGCAGCCAATTGGGAGGGGCCAACGTCCTGACTTTC
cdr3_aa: CASSQLGGANVLTF

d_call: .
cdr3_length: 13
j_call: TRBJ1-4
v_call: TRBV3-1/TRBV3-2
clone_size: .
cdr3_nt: TGTGCCAGCAGCCAAGCTGTGTCAGGCCATCTGTTTTTT
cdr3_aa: CASSQAVSGHLFF

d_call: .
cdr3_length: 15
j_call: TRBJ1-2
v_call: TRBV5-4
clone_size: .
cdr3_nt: TGTGCCAGCAGCGCCCGGACAGATGCTAACTATGGCTACACCTTC
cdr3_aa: CASSARTDANYGYTF

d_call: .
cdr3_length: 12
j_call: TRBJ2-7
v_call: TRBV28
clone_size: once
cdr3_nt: TGTGCCAGCAGTTTAGCGATACGGGAGCAGTACTTC
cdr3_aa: CASSLAIREQYF

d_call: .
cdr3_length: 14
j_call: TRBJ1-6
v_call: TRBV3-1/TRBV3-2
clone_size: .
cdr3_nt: TGTGCCAGCAGCCAAGTTGCGGCGGGAGGACCCCTCCACTTT
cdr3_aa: CASSQVAAGGPLHF

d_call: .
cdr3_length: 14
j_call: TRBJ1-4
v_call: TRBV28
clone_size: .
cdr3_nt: TGTGCCAGCATCACAGGGTCAACTAATGAAAAACTGTTTTTT
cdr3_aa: CASITGSTNEKLFF

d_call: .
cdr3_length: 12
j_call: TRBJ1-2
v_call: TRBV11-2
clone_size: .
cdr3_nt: TGTGCCAGCAGCTCCTTAGGGTCCGTCTACACCTTC
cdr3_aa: CASSSLGSVYTF

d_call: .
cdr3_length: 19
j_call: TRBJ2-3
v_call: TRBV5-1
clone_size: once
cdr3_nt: TGCGCCAGCAGCTCCGCCCCGAAATTCTTGCGTTCTAGCACAGATACGCAGTATTTT
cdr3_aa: CASSSAPKFLRSSTDTQYF

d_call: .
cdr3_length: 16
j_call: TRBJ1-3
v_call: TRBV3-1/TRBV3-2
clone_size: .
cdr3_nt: TGTGCCAGCAGCCAAGATAGTGGGACATATGGAAACACCATATATTTT
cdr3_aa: CASSQDSGTYGNTIYF

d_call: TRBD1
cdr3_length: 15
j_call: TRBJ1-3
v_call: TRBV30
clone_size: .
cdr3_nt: TGTGCCTGGAGTGAGTCCCGAGGACAGGGTAACACCATATATTTT
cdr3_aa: CAWSESRGQGNTIYF